Listed here are 24 T cell receptor beta chains from one sample, sequenced in a study of shared clonotypes between healthy human individuals. Data came from immunoSEQ multiplex PCR; TCRdb stores just in-frame clones and leaves some out. Of about 2.3 million clones listed, approximately 95% were seen once; the top ten hold 0.35% to 0.45%. What was sequenced was naive CD4+ T cells from PBMCs. Subset specified: CD45RA+ positively selected. These receptors were collected from a man aged 18 to 29 in good health. Some clones in this sample may be carry-over from other donors' samples.

This clone came up once. This chain links TRBV5-1 with TRBJ2-2; no clear D gene. V lost 5 bases and J lost 1, with 9 bases in between. Germline loops: CDR1 SGHRS, CDR2 YFSETQ. There are 14 residues in the CDR3. This chain's CDR3 is CASRQTLNTGELFF. CDR3 DNA: TGCGCCAGCAGACAGACCCTGAACACCGGGGAGCTGTTTTTT. Looking up the rest from reference TRBV5-1 and TRBJ2-2 gives the full variable domain: KAGVTQTPRYLIKTRGQQVTLSCSPISGHRSVSWYQQTPGQGLQFLFEYFSETQRNKGNFPGRFSGRQFSNSRSEMNVSTLELGDSALYLCASRQTLNTGELFFGEGSRLTVL.

This clone was seen only once. The chain employs TRBV5-1 and TRBJ2-5; a possible D gene is TRBD1 (6 bases). Germline V gives CDR1 SGHRS, CDR2 YFSETQ. CDR3 length: 14 amino acids. Trimming removed 4 bases at V and 5 bases at J, with 15 bases between. The CDR3 here is CASSQGPERETQYF. DNA for the CDR3: TGCGCCAGCAGCCAGGGGCCGGAACGGGAGACCCAGTACTTC.

This rearrangement joins TRBV6-5 to TRBJ2-1; 7 positions match TRBD1. The germline CDR1 and CDR2 sequences are MNHEY and SVGAGI. This CDR3 contains 13 residues. The V gene end was trimmed by 7 bases and the J gene end by 10 bases; junction bases not matched to a gene: 10. The CDR3 region has the DNA TGTGCCAGCAATAGAGAACAGGGGCGAGAGCAGTTCTTC. It is translated as CASNREQGREQFF.

This clone was recorded only once. The chain has TRBV5-1 and TRBJ2-7; D is perhaps TRBD2 (5 bases). The V gene lost 3 bases and the J gene lost 2 bases, with 18 bases spanning the gap. The CDR3 totals 16 residues. CDR1 and CDR2 (germline): SGHRS, YFSETQ. The CDR3 DNA reads as TGCGCCAGCAGCTGTTTAGCGAGGGTTCGACCCTACGAGCAGTACTTC. Protein: CASSCLARVRPYEQYF. The full variable domain, with the rest looked up from reference TRBV5-1 and TRBJ2-7, is KAGVTQTPRYLIKTRGQQVTLSCSPISGHRSVSWYQQTPGQGLQFLFEYFSETQRNKGNFPGRFSGRQFSNSRSEMNVSTLELGDSALYLCASSCLARVRPYEQYFGPGTRLTVT.

The V call is TRBV5-4, the J call TRBJ2-1; D could derive from TRBD1 or TRBD2 (5 bases each). Deletions cut 10 bases from V and 6 bases from J, with 17 bases between. The CDR3 is made up of 13 amino acids. Germline V lookup: CDR1 SGHNT, CDR2 YYREEE (reference sequence). As DNA, the CDR3 is TGTGCCGTCGGGACCCCGGGTTCCAATGAGCAGTTCTTC. This sequence encodes CAVGTPGSNEQFF.

This clone showed up just once. The J gene is TRBJ2-7, the V gene TRBV30; D uncertain. This CDR3 is 12 amino acids long. Trimming took off 0 bases at V and 6 bases at J, with 9 bases between the two ends. The germline V gene has CDR1 GTSNPN and CDR2 SVGIG (reference sequence). The CDR3 spells CAWSVGVTEQYF. In DNA, the CDR3 is TGTGCCTGGAGTGTAGGCGTTACCGAGCAGTACTTC.

This clone was detected only a few times. V gene TRBV4-2 combines with J gene TRBJ1-5, with unresolved D. The V end was cut by 3 bases, the J end by 1 base, with 10 bases between. The CDR3 totals 15 residues. CDR1 and CDR2 from the germline V gene are LGHNA and YNFKEQ. CDR3 nucleotides: TGTGCCAGCAGCCAGGGATTAGGAAGCAATCAGCCCCAGCATTTT. Protein sequence: CASSQGLGSNQPQHF.

V gene TRBV5-1 combines with J gene TRBJ1-1; unclear D gene. This CDR3 has 16 residues. Trimming removed 3 bases from V and 1 base from J, with 16 bases in between. Germline CDR1 is SGHRS and CDR2 is YFSETQ. CDR3 residues: CASSSLGGSSNTEAFF. The CDR3 bases are TGCGCCAGCAGCTCCCTGGGTGGGAGCTCGAACACTGAAGCTTTCTTT.

Concerning this clone itself: Within the sample, other DNA sequences also encode this same CDR3. V and J are TRBV2 and TRBJ1-2, with D hard to call. The CDR3 is 13 residues long. Germline-derived CDR1 and CDR2 are SNHLY and FYNNEI. Trimming removed 1 base from V and 4 bases from J, with 7 bases in between. CDR3 protein: CASSEGGTYGYTF. CDR3 DNA: TGTGCCAGCAGTGAAGGAGGAACCTATGGCTACACCTTC.

This chain joins TRBV18 and TRBJ1-1; D perhaps matches TRBD1 (6 bases). Trimming pared 4 bases from V and 8 bases from J, leaving 11 bases between. The CDR3 is made up of 12 amino acids. The germline V gene has CDR1 KGHSH and CDR2 LQKENI. CDR3 coding DNA: TGTGCCAGCTCACGGGCCGGGGGCGAAGCTTTCTTT. It specifies CASSRAGGEAFF. Full variable domain (rest looked up from reference TRBV18 and TRBJ1-1): NAGVMQNPRHLVRRRGQEARLRCSPMKGHSHVYWYRQLPEEGLKFMVYLQKENIIDESGMPKERFSAEFPKEGPSILRIQQVVRGDSAAYFCASSRAGGEAFFGQGTRLTVV.

V usage is TRBV5-5 and J usage is TRBJ1-5, with 8 nucleotides matching TRBD1. The V gene's germline CDR1 is SGHKS and CDR2 YYEKEE (reference sequence). With 0 bases clipped from V and 5 bases from J, the junction kept 1 base outside the gene matches. This CDR3 has 14 residues. The CDR3 here is CASSLDRGYQPQHF. In nucleotides, the CDR3 is TGTGCCAGCAGCTTGGACAGGGGGTATCAGCCCCAGCATTTT.

The chain employs TRBV6-1 and TRBJ2-1; 10 bases agree with TRBD2. Losses at the gene ends were 6 bases for V and 2 bases for J; bases not matched to a gene: 4. From germline, CDR1 is MNHNS and CDR2 SASEGT. The length of the CDR3 is 15 residues. Here the CDR3 DNA reads TGTGCCAGCAGGCTAGCGGGAGTCCCCTACAATGAGCAGTTCTTC. It translates to CASRLAGVPYNEQFF.

The V call is TRBV28, the J call TRBJ2-7; 8 positions agree with TRBD2. The V segment lost 3 bases and the J segment 3 bases; nucleotides outside the gene matches: 10. CDR3 size: 16 residues. Per the germline V gene, CDR1 is MDHEN and CDR2 is SYDVKM. The chain's CDR3 is CASSFERRLANYEQYF. In DNA form, the CDR3 reads TGTGCCAGCAGTTTTGAGCGTAGACTAGCGAACTACGAGCAGTACTTC.

The chain has TRBV5-1 and TRBJ2-1, with TRBD1 identical over 7 bases. The CDR3 runs to 16 residues. V shed 3 bases, J shed 2 bases, and the junction held 8 bases outside the gene matches. Germline V gene lookup returns CDR1 SGHRS and CDR2 YFSETQ. CDR3 nucleotides: TGCGCCAGCAGCTCCCCCGGGACAGTTGCCTACAATGAGCAGTTCTTC. Translating gives CASSSPGTVAYNEQFF. Drawing the rest from reference TRBV5-1 and TRBJ2-1, the complete variable domain is KAGVTQTPRYLIKTRGQQVTLSCSPISGHRSVSWYQQTPGQGLQFLFEYFSETQRNKGNFPGRFSGRQFSNSRSEMNVSTLELGDSALYLCASSSPGTVAYNEQFFGPGTRLTVL.

In its sample, this clone was seen a few times. This rearrangement joins TRBV6-5 to TRBJ1-5, with 8 bases aligning to TRBD1. CDR1 and CDR2 (germline): MNHEY, SVGAGI. Unmatched junction bases numbered 2, after V lost 7 bases and J lost 6 bases. This CDR3 has 12 amino acids. Here the CDR3 reads CASTTGGQPQHF. CDR3 sequence (DNA): TGTGCCAGCACCACAGGGGGTCAGCCCCAGCATTTT.

The chain recombines TRBV15 with TRBJ2-7; D gene unclear. The CDR3 loop spans 15 amino acids. Germline V CDR1 and CDR2: LNHNV, YYDKDF (reference sequence). V lost 3 bases to trimming and J lost 2 bases, with 14 bases between them. This CDR3 is CATSRAGPQPYEQYF. CDR3 nucleotide sequence: TGTGCCACCAGCAGGGCAGGACCACAACCCTACGAGCAGTACTTC.

The chain couples TRBV4-2 to TRBJ2-2; perhaps TRBD2 as D (5 bases). The CDR3 is 14 residues long. CDR1 and CDR2 from the germline V gene are LGHNA and YNFKEQ. Trimming took off 0 bases at V and 4 bases at J, with 6 bases between the two ends. The CDR3: CASSQDSGTGELFF. DNA for the CDR3: TGTGCCAGCAGCCAAGACAGCGGCACCGGGGAGCTGTTTTTT.

A remark on this clone: This sample includes further DNA sequences coding for the same CDR3. V is TRBV9 and J is TRBJ2-7; D could derive from TRBD1 or TRBD2 (5 bases each). The CDR3 totals 15 residues. Trimming shortened V by 0 bases and J by 4 bases, and 14 bases separated the two germline ends. Per germline, CDR1 SGDLS and CDR2 YYNGEE. CDR3 DNA sequence: TGTGCCAGCAGCGTAGCTCCAGGGACCGGGTACGAGCAGTACTTC. Its protein is CASSVAPGTGYEQYF.

The rearrangement joins TRBV10-1 to TRBJ2-1, with a possible D match to TRBD2 (5 bases). Trimming took 3 bases from V and 7 from J, leaving 19 bases between them. The germline V gene has CDR1 WNHNN and CDR2 SYGVQD (reference sequence). This CDR3 contains 16 residues. CDR3 nucleotide sequence: TGCGCCAGCAGTGACCCGGGGTGGGGAAGGGTTAATGAGCAGTTCTTC. The encoded protein is CASSDPGWGRVNEQFF.

This sequence joins TRBV7-2 and TRBJ2-3; no clear D. The CDR3 has 14 residues. Deletions cut 5 bases from V and 3 bases from J, with 12 bases between. Germline V lookup: CDR1 SGHTA, CDR2 FQGNSA. The CDR3 region is CASSSLGFTDTQYF. In nucleotides, the CDR3 is TGTGCCAGCAGCAGCCTCGGGTTTACAGATACGCAGTATTTT.

V and J are TRBV5-1 and TRBJ1-1; 10 bases are a match to TRBD1. CDR1 is SGHRS and CDR2 is YFSETQ in the germline V gene. With 6 bases clipped from V and 0 bases from J, the junction kept 11 bases outside the gene matches. This CDR3 region has 17 residues. CDR3 in DNA: TGCGCCAGCACCTGGGGGACAGGGGTTGGGATGAACACTGAAGCTTTCTTT. It is translated as CASTWGTGVGMNTEAFF.

The gene calls are TRBV7-8 and TRBJ2-6; D remains ambiguous. Germline CDR1 SGHVS, CDR2 FQNEAQ. The CDR3 has 16 residues. V was trimmed by 5 bases and J by 0 bases, leaving 11 bases between them. In DNA form, the CDR3 reads TGTGCCAGCAGCCTGATGGGGTACTCTGGGGCCAACGTCCTGACTTTC. Its protein product is CASSLMGYSGANVLTF.

The J gene is TRBJ1-5, the V gene TRBV27; 8 positions match TRBD1. The CDR3 covers 15 residues. The trim removed 2 bases at V and 6 bases at J, leaving 6 bases unmatched. In germline, CDR1 is MNHEY, CDR2 SMNVEV (reference sequence). DNA of the CDR3: TGTGCCAGCAGTTTACGTTCAGGGGGCTTTCAGCCCCAGCATTTT. The encoded protein is CASSLRSGGFQPQHF.

The rearrangement joins TRBV9 to TRBJ2-2; TRBD1 agrees at 7 bases. V gave up 3 bases and J gave up 7 bases; unmatched junction bases: 15. The CDR3 consists of 17 residues. The V gene's germline CDR1 is SGDLS and CDR2 YYNGEE. For the CDR3, the DNA is TGTGCCAGCAGCGCCCTTGACAGGGTAGGATCAGGCGGGGAGCTGTTTTTT. It codes for CASSALDRVGSGGELFF.